The 16 T cell receptor beta chains reported below all come from one sample, sequenced in a study of cytomegalovirus exposure and HLA in healthy donors. It was with 60 Vbeta and 13 Jbeta primers that the PCR ran. Libraries were prepared by immunoSEQ multiplex PCR; TCRdb keeps only in-frame clonotypes and omits some of them. Counted here are some 130,000 clones, about 70% occurring once; the ten biggest clones make up 5.5% to 8.5%. Source material: PBMCs. These TCRs come from a male donor in good health and CMV-seronegative.

The chain has TRBV7-9 and TRBJ2-3; a possible D gene is TRBD2 (6 bases). The V gene lost 8 bases and the J gene lost 2 bases, with 11 bases spanning the gap. This CDR3 is built from 13 residues. Germline CDR1 reads SEHNR; CDR2 reads FQNEAQ (reference sequence). The CDR3, as DNA: TGTGCCAGCGGCAGCGGGCCCACAGATACGCAGTATTTT. Its protein is CASGSGPTDTQYF. Filled out from reference TRBV7-9 and TRBJ2-3, the complete variable domain reads DTGVSQNPRHKITKRGQNVTFRCDPISEHNRLYWYRQTLGQGPEFLTYFQNEAQLEKSRLLSDRFSAERPKGSFSTLEIQRTEQGDSAMYLCASGSGPTDTQYFGPGTRLTVL.

The gene calls are TRBV28 and TRBJ2-4, with TRBD1 matching over 8 bases. Germline CDR1 reads MDHEN; CDR2 reads SYDVKM. V lost 5 bases to trimming and J lost 2 bases; unmatched junction nucleotides: 8. The CDR3 has 16 amino acids. CDR3 in DNA: TGTGCCAGCAGTCCGAGGACAGGGTTGACCAAAAACATTCAGTACTTC. This gives the protein CASSPRTGLTKNIQYF.

The V call is TRBV5-6, the J call TRBJ1-2; possibly TRBD1 for D (6 bases). CDR3 size: 16 residues. Germline assignment: CDR1 SGHDT and CDR2 YYEEEE. V lost 4 bases and J lost 5, with 21 bases in between. The CDR3 protein is CASSLTRGRGFYGYTF. DNA for the CDR3: TGTGCCAGCAGCCTGACCCGGGGCAGGGGTTTTTATGGCTACACCTTC. The whole variable domain, filled in from reference TRBV5-6 and TRBJ1-2, reads DAGVTQSPTHLIKTRGQQVTLRCSPKSGHDTVSWYQQALGQGPQFIFQYYEEEERQRGNFPDRFSGHQFPNYSSELNVNALLLGDSALYLCASSLTRGRGFYGYTFGSGTRLTVV.

The V and J genes are TRBV4-3 and TRBJ1-1, with unresolved D. CDR3 length: 14 amino acids. Germline CDR1 LGHNA, CDR2 YSLEER. The V gene lost 0 bases and the J gene lost 1 base, with 6 bases spanning the gap. CDR3 protein: CASSQDSGNTEAFF. Here the CDR3 DNA reads TGCGCCAGCAGCCAAGATAGTGGGAACACTGAAGCTTTCTTT.

The rearrangement joins TRBV20-1 to TRBJ2-3; D is possibly TRBD1 (5 bases). This CDR3 has 11 amino acids. The V gene lost 6 bases and the J gene lost 6 bases, with 10 bases spanning the gap. Germline CDR1 reads DFQATT; CDR2 reads SNEGSKA (reference sequence). CDR3 loop: CSAERGDTQYF. The CDR3 coding sequence is TGCAGTGCCGAAAGGGGTGATACGCAGTATTTT.

The J gene is TRBJ2-3, the V gene TRBV19, with 9 positions matching TRBD1. J was trimmed by 2 bases and V by 7 bases; bases with no gene match: 7. The CDR3 is made up of 15 amino acids. From germline, CDR1 is LNHDA and CDR2 SQIVND (reference sequence). The CDR3 sequence is CASTQQGANTDTQYF. For the CDR3, the DNA is TGTGCCAGTACCCAACAGGGGGCGAACACAGATACGCAGTATTTT.

A remark on this clone: At one boundary the junction diverges from the germline segment, which might be a read error. This chain joins TRBV7-9 and TRBJ2-7; 10 bases are shared with TRBD1. Per germline, CDR1 SEHNR and CDR2 FQNEAQ (reference sequence). The CDR3 totals 13 residues. The CDR3 reads CSSSDRGPYEQYF. Here the CDR3 DNA reads TGTTCCAGCAGCGACAGGGGGCCCTACGAGCAGTACTTC.

V gene TRBV6-5 combines with J gene TRBJ1-1; 7 bases map to TRBD1. The CDR3 has 15 amino acids. V lost 5 bases and J lost 1; bases outside the gene matches: 7. Germline lookup yields CDR1 MNHEY and CDR2 SVGAGI. The chain's CDR3 is CASSNPGQANTEAFF. CDR3 coding DNA: TGTGCCAGCAGTAATCCAGGACAGGCGAACACTGAAGCTTTCTTT.

The chain employs TRBV29-1 and TRBJ2-3, with no clear D. The CDR3 covers 14 residues. Germline V gene data show CDR1 as SQVTM and CDR2 as ANQGSEA. V dropped 6 bases and J dropped 1 base, with 14 bases sitting between them. The DNA of the CDR3 is TGCAGCGTCCCTTCGCGGTGGGGCACAGATACGCAGTATTTT. Protein sequence: CSVPSRWGTDTQYF.

The chain couples TRBV19 to TRBJ2-6; D gene uncertain. From germline, CDR1 is LNHDA and CDR2 SQIVND (reference sequence). CDR3 size: 16 residues. Trimming stripped 4 bases from V and 0 bases from J, with 10 bases between. The CDR3 DNA follows: TGTGCCAGTAGTAGGGCAGTCCTCTCTGGGGCCAACGTCCTGACTTTC. This gives the protein CASSRAVLSGANVLTF.

The chain links TRBV15 to TRBJ1-3, with D perhaps matching TRBD1 (6 bases). Trimming pared 2 bases from V and 4 bases from J, leaving 15 bases between. Germline CDR1 and CDR2: LNHNV and YYDKDF (reference sequence). The CDR3 is made up of 16 amino acids. The CDR3 DNA is TGTGCCACCAGCAGACCTCATGGACAGAGCGGAAACACCATATATTTT. Protein sequence: CATSRPHGQSGNTIYF.

This clone appeared a single time. The rearrangement joins TRBV6-6 to TRBJ2-1; D uncertain. This CDR3 contains 11 residues. Between the trimmed V and J ends, which lost 0 bases and 12 bases, there was a span of 6 bases. The V gene's germline CDR1 is MNHNY and CDR2 SVGAGI (reference sequence). The CDR3 bases are TGTGCCAGCAGTTACTCCGGTGGGCAGTTCTTC. It codes for CASSYSGGQFF.

This chain connects TRBV7-9 to TRBJ2-1, with TRBD2 identical over 7 bases. Germline trimming cut 5 bases from V and 8 bases from J; bases unmatched to any gene: 12. Germline V lookup: CDR1 SEHNR, CDR2 FQNEAQ (reference sequence). This CDR3 is built from 15 residues. The DNA of the CDR3 is TGTGCCAGCAGCCCATCGGGACTACACGTCGATGAGCAGTTCTTC. This codes for CASSPSGLHVDEQFF.

This clone was found a few times. V gene TRBV6-5 combines with J gene TRBJ2-7, with no clear D. V gave up 7 bases and J gave up 6 bases, with 19 bases separating them. The germline CDR1 and CDR2 sequences are MNHEY and SVGAGI. The CDR3 is 14 amino acids. CDR3 DNA sequence: TGTGCCAGCATTCACCTATCGAATGTCGCCGAGCAGTACTTC. This translates into CASIHLSNVAEQYF.

This clone was found once. The chain is built from TRBV5-5 and TRBJ2-3, with TRBD2 matching over 7 bases. The germline V gene has CDR1 SGHKS and CDR2 YYEKEE (reference sequence). This CDR3 has 16 residues. The J segment lost 2 bases and the V segment lost 4 bases, leaving 10 bases of the junction unmatched. DNA for the CDR3: TGTGCCAGCAGCCCCGGGGACTACTCATACACAGATACGCAGTATTTT. Translating gives CASSPGDYSYTDTQYF. Filled out from reference TRBV5-5 and TRBJ2-3, the complete variable domain reads DAGVTQSPTHLIKTRGQQVTLRCSPISGHKSVSWYQQVLGQGPQFIFQYYEKEERGRGNFPDRFSARQFPNYSSELNVNALLLGDSALYLCASSPGDYSYTDTQYFGPGTRLTVL.

J is TRBJ2-5 and V is TRBV6-4; D call uncertain. The germline gives CDR1 MRHNA, CDR2 SNTAGT. The CDR3 spans 15 residues. V lost 0 bases to trimming and J lost 1 base, with 9 bases between them. CDR3 nucleotides: TGTGCCAGCAGTGACTCGGCCCCTCTCCAAGAGACCCAGTACTTC. Its protein product is CASSDSAPLQETQYF.